The sequence of this TCR beta chain was determined in a study of blood T cell repertoires in COVID-19. In the original processing: Amplification with reference gene primers provided the estimates of nucleated cell counts. TCRdb's copy holds only in-frame clones and misses some; the assay was immunoSEQ multiplex PCR. Clone size and V and J calls were adopted from that table, with D and trimming inferred from the DNA. The sample lists 140,000 to 150,000 clones; approximately 83% were seen once. The clonotype originates from a woman aged 55-70 years with COVID-19, enrolled during active disease. Sequencing was carried out using peripheral blood.

The CDR3 loop reads CASSKPGTYLPEQYF. The CDR3 coding sequence is TGTGCCAGTAGTAAGCCCGGGACATACCTTCCCGAGCAGTACTTC. V gene TRBV19 combines with J gene TRBJ2-7; possibly TRBD1 for D (6 bases). Germline CDR1 LNHDA, CDR2 SQIVND (reference sequence). This CDR3 is 15 amino acids long. With 4 bases removed from V and 6 bases from J, the gap between germline ends came to 19 bases.